The clone carrying this T cell receptor (beta chain) has just one count. Its specificity is not known. The data are from a study of OX40 agonist ivuxolimab in advanced cancers. Study conclusions and caveats: CD4+ and CD8+ blood T cells expanded clonally by week 6 at 0.1 to 3.0 mg/kg.

V was clipped by 0 bases and J by 2 bases; unmatched bases: 10. Germline V gene lookup returns CDR1 GTSNPN and CDR2 SVGIG (reference sequence). This CDR3 comprises 17 residues. Generated by immunoSEQ multiplex PCR, the TCRdb table keeps only in-frame clones and is missing some. The table lists around 65,000 clones, approximately 90% of them singletons, with 0.25% to 0.35% in the top ten. The sequences come from CD4+ or CD8+ T cells sorted from blood, collected in a trial of the OX40 agonist ivuxolimab. The rearrangement uses TRBV30 and TRBJ1-5; 7 bases agree with TRBD1. This TCR was sampled from an adult with an advanced solid tumor such as melanoma, head and neck, liver or kidney cancer. CDR3 DNA: TGTGCCTGGAGTGTACAACAGGGGCAACGCGGCAATCAGCCCCAGCATTTT. Translated: CAWSVQQGQRGNQPQHF. The full variable domain, with the rest looked up from reference TRBV30 and TRBJ1-5, is SQTIHQWPATLVQPVGSPLSLECTVEGTSNPNLYWYRQAAGRGLQLLFYSVGIGQISSEVPQNLSASRPQDRQFILSSKKLLLSDSGFYLCAWSVQQGQRGNQPQHFGDGTRLSIL.